This T cell receptor beta chain appears in the sequencing data of a study of CD8+ T cells in alopecia areata (dated 2018 in TCRdb). As for the study more broadly: Treated patients were enrolled in an open-label pilot trial of oral tofacitinib, 5 to 10 mg twice daily, for moderate-to-severe alopecia areata. The study used high-throughput TCRbeta sequencing to examine T cell clonal expansion in alopecia areata, in both the C3H/HeJ mouse model and human patients. Scalp clonality was compared among normal scalp (n=4), patchy alopecia areata scalp (n=8), and alopecia totalis/universalis scalp (n=8). Tofacitinib was administered for 6 to 18 months, and 6 months of follow-up off drug were then conducted to assess delayed response and recurrence. RNA came from the PAXgene miRNA kit for fixed scalp, the miRNeasy kit for PBMCs, and the RNeasy kit for mouse skin. In humans, TCRbeta sequencing was performed on scalp tissue and on sorted CD4+ and CD8+ peripheral blood T cells from healthy controls and from patients with patchy or totalis/universalis alopecia areata. TCRbeta CDR3 regions were amplified by immunoSEQ multiplex PCR using 35 Vbeta forward and 13 Jbeta reverse primers. Tofacitinib-treated patients had biopsies at baseline and at 4 and 24 weeks of treatment, with a later scalp biopsy in several patients. Findings and caveats that apply to the study as a whole: Shared TCR sequences between patients were less evident than in mice, which may be partly attributable to HLA diversity in the patient population. Unlike mouse skin, where gammadelta T cells dominate, normal human skin contains resident alphabeta T cells that get sequenced too, which complicates analysis of the scalp TCR repertoire. Lesional scalp, especially in alopecia totalis/universalis, showed higher clonality and more expanded CD8+ clones than normal scalp, suggesting antigenic drive.

The time point label on this specimen signifies: baseline before oral tofacitinib. Peripheral blood and lesional scalp punch biopsies were obtained from patients with alopecia areata. PBMCs were isolated by density centrifugation and stained for CD3, CD4 and CD8, and CD4+ and CD8+ T cells were sorted on a FACSAria. Libraries were built with the immunoSEQ multiplex PCR assay. RNA was extracted from all samples and reverse transcribed into cDNA as template for TCR sequencing. First-strand cDNA was synthesized with SuperScript III using a 2:1 mix of oligo-dT and random hexamers. A synthetic immune receptor repertoire was used to gauge amplification bias, and whatever bias remained was removed computationally. On the study's bioinformatics: Raw reads were preprocessed to remove errors, and CDR3 was defined according to IMGT conventions as the region from the conserved cysteine to phenylalanine. Clonality was calculated as 1 minus Shannon entropy normalized by log2 of the number of productive unique TCRs. Whether each scalp clone was CD4 or CD8 was inferred by checking scalp TCRbeta sequences against the CD4 and CD8 repertoires from sorted blood. In its TCRdb copy, this immuneACCESS table keeps in-frame sequences only and misses some clones. Where compared with another copy, unresolved V genes explain less than half of these, and the others have no known cause. V, J and clone size derive from that table, while D and trimming were established from the DNA sequence. This sample is represented by hundreds of thousands of clones; 65% to 70% of them were singletons. Clones ranked in the top ten supply more than 0.95% of the sample.

Remarks on this clone: There is no known antigen for this receptor. Within one base of it there is no much larger clone, and no base qualities were kept.

The CDR3, from cysteine to phenylalanine, totals 15 residues. Only the CDR3 portion is preserved as DNA: 45 bases, with reading frame beginning at the first base. CDR1 and CDR2 were assigned from the germline V gene as SGHVS and FQNEAQ. V is reduced by 1 base and J by 1 base, leaving a spacing of 10 bases between them. The material was CD4+ T cells sorted from blood, obtained at week 0. The clonotype comes from a human donor with alopecia areata. The chain is encoded by TRBV7-8 joined to TRBJ1-1, with a weak D call of TRBD1 (5 bases match). The DNA sequence is TGTGCCAGCAGCTTAGAGGGACCTTGGAACACTGAAGCTTTCTTT. Its protein product is CASSLEGPWNTEAFF.